A selection of T cell receptor beta chains follows, all from one sample in a study of cytomegalovirus exposure and HLA in healthy donors. The method was immunoSEQ multiplex PCR; TCRdb's version includes in-frame clones alone and lacks a portion of them. The table includes some 150,000 clones, about 72% detected once. The sequenced material came from PBMCs. The receptor source for this set is a man between 60 and 70 years old in good health and CMV-seronegative. Both conserved end residues are part of each CDR3. Each record gives: V gene, clone size, J gene, D gene, CDR3 protein, CDR3 DNA. A D gene is named only where the DNA matches it firmly. Size tells how often a clone was seen (once, few, many) or the class of an expanded clone, and some rows leave it out.

V: TRBV18; size: once; J: TRBJ1-6; D: NA; CDR3: CASSPGQLWDSPLHF; DNA: TGTGCCAGCTCACCTGGGCAGTTGTGGGATTCACCCCTCCACTTT
V: TRBV10-3; size: few; J: TRBJ2-1; D: TRBD2; CDR3: CATTPGRAAYNEQFF; DNA: TGTGCCACGACACCCGGGAGGGCCGCTTACAATGAGCAGTTCTTC
V: TRBV20-1; size: NA; J: TRBJ2-5; D: NA; CDR3: CSAPRGETQYF; DNA: TGCAGTGCCCCCCGCGGAGAGACCCAGTACTTC
V: TRBV19; size: NA; J: TRBJ2-7; D: TRBD1; CDR3: CASSIDHRGDEQYF; DNA: TGTGCCAGTAGTATAGATCACAGGGGCGACGAGCAGTACTTC
V: TRBV2; size: few; J: TRBJ1-5; D: NA; CDR3: CATRGDSNQPQHF; DNA: TGTGCCACCAGGGGCGATAGCAATCAGCCCCAGCATTTT
V: TRBV7-8; size: NA; J: TRBJ1-1; D: TRBD1; CDR3: CASSSLRDSLLNTEAFF; DNA: TGTGCCAGCAGCTCCCTCCGGGACAGCCTCTTAAACACTGAAGCTTTCTTT
V: TRBV11-2; size: NA; J: TRBJ2-5; D: NA; CDR3: CASSLRGRGEETQYF; DNA: TGTGCCAGCAGCTTAAGAGGCAGGGGCGAAGAGACCCAGTACTTC
V: TRBV4-3; size: NA; J: TRBJ2-3; D: TRBD2; CDR3: CASSQQTSGGVTDTQYF; DNA: TGCGCCAGCAGCCAACAGACTAGCGGGGGAGTCACAGATACGCAGTATTTT
V: TRBV7-2; size: NA; J: TRBJ2-7; D: NA; CDR3: CASSLAVGSRYEQYF; DNA: TGTGCCAGCAGCTTAGCGGTGGGCTCTCGGTACGAGCAGTACTTC
V: TRBV7-2; size: NA; J: TRBJ2-7; D: TRBD1; CDR3: CASSLGVGDSYEQYF; DNA: TGTGCCAGCAGCTTAGGGGTAGGGGACAGCTACGAGCAGTACTTC
V: TRBV10-1; size: NA; J: TRBJ2-7; D: NA; CDR3: CASSFSGTSIYEQYF; DNA: TGCGCCAGCAGTTTTTCCGGGACTTCAATCTACGAGCAGTACTTC
V: TRBV4-1; size: NA; J: TRBJ1-2; D: NA; CDR3: CASSQDREGYGYTF; DNA: TGCGCCAGCAGCCAAGACAGGGAGGGCTATGGCTACACCTTC
V: TRBV6-5; size: NA; J: TRBJ2-5; D: NA; CDR3: CASSYGGWRGRETQYF; DNA: TGTGCCAGCAGTTATGGGGGTTGGAGGGGGCGGGAGACCCAGTACTTC
V: TRBV7-7; size: NA; J: TRBJ2-5; D: NA; CDR3: CASSQGGASGQETQYF; DNA: TGTGCCAGCAGCCAAGGGGGGGCCAGCGGCCAAGAGACCCAGTACTTC
V: TRBV19; size: NA; J: TRBJ2-7; D: TRBD1; CDR3: CASSASGGSYEQYF; DNA: TGTGCCAGTAGTGCTTCAGGGGGCTCTTACGAGCAGTACTTC
V: TRBV6-6; size: NA; J: TRBJ2-6; D: NA; CDR3: CASSYNRFRANVLTF; DNA: TGTGCCAGCAGTTACAATCGGTTCAGGGCCAACGTCCTGACTTTC
V: TRBV30; size: once; J: TRBJ1-2; D: NA; CDR3: CAWSRDYGYTF; DNA: TGTGCCTGGAGTCGGGATTATGGCTACACCTTC
V: TRBV14; size: NA; J: TRBJ2-6; D: NA; CDR3: CASSLNSGANVLTF; DNA: TGTGCCAGCAGCCTCAATTCTGGGGCCAACGTCCTGACTTTC
V: TRBV7-7; size: NA; J: TRBJ2-5; D: NA; CDR3: CATISTGNTQYF; DNA: TGTGCCACCATATCGACCGGGAATACCCAGTACTTC
V: TRBV5-1; size: NA; J: TRBJ2-1; D: TRBD2; CDR3: CASSWSGGLVEQFF; DNA: TGCGCCAGCAGCTGGTCCGGGGGGTTGGTTGAGCAGTTCTTC
V: TRBV7-9; size: NA; J: TRBJ1-4; D: NA; CDR3: CASSSIKGDGDEKLFF; DNA: TGTGCCAGCAGCTCGATCAAGGGGGATGGGGATGAAAAACTGTTTTTT
V: TRBV7-2; size: NA; J: TRBJ1-6; D: NA; CDR3: CASSSGLLNSPLHF; DNA: TGTGCCAGCAGCTCGGGACTTCTCAATTCACCCCTCCACTTT
V: TRBV5-1; size: NA; J: TRBJ2-2; D: TRBD2; CDR3: CASSMSGLEVSAGELFF; DNA: TGCGCCAGCAGCATGTCGGGACTAGAGGTTTCGGCCGGGGAGCTGTTTTTT
V: TRBV15; size: NA; J: TRBJ1-5; D: NA; CDR3: CATSLGEGGNQPQHF; DNA: TGTGCCACCAGTCTAGGGGAAGGGGGCAATCAGCCCCAGCATTTT
V: TRBV29-1; size: NA; J: TRBJ2-3; D: TRBD1; CDR3: CSVDRGPTDTQYF; DNA: TGCAGCGTCGACAGGGGTCCCACAGATACGCAGTATTTT
V: TRBV4-3; size: once; J: TRBJ2-3; D: TRBD1; CDR3: CASSHRTGGSDTQYF; DNA: TGCGCCAGCAGCCATCGGACAGGAGGCTCAGATACGCAGTATTTT
V: TRBV28; size: NA; J: TRBJ1-1; D: NA; CDR3: CASSLEDRKNTEAFF; DNA: TGTGCCAGCAGCCTGGAGGACAGAAAGAACACTGAAGCTTTCTTT
V: TRBV11-2; size: NA; J: TRBJ2-4; D: TRBD2; CDR3: CASSLGLAGTLAKNIQYF; DNA: TGTGCCAGCAGCCTAGGACTAGCGGGGACACTAGCCAAAAACATTCAGTACTTC
V: TRBV5-1; size: once; J: TRBJ2-5; D: TRBD1; CDR3: CASSSGRGRQETQYF; DNA: TGCGCCAGCAGCTCGGGCAGGGGGCGGCAAGAGACCCAGTACTTC
V: TRBV5-4; size: NA; J: TRBJ2-7; D: NA; CDR3: CASSRGGAYEQYF; DNA: TGTGCCAGCAGTCGAGGCGGAGCCTACGAGCAGTACTTC
V: TRBV25-1; size: NA; J: TRBJ1-5; D: NA; CDR3: CARIDGDSNQPQHF; DNA: TGTGCCAGAATCGACGGGGATAGCAATCAGCCCCAGCATTTT
V: TRBV10-2; size: few; J: TRBJ2-4; D: NA; CDR3: CASSESASLKNIQYF; DNA: TGCGCCAGCAGTGAGTCTGCGAGTCTAAAAAACATTCAGTACTTC
V: TRBV10-1; size: NA; J: TRBJ2-1; D: TRBD2; CDR3: CASSELPTSGSYNEQFF; DNA: TGCGCCAGCAGTGAGCTTCCGACTAGCGGTAGTTACAATGAGCAGTTCTTC
V: TRBV7-2; size: NA; J: TRBJ2-1; D: TRBD2; CDR3: CATGGGTSYNEQFF; DNA: TGTGCCACCGGGGGGGGCACCTCCTACAATGAGCAGTTCTTC
V: TRBV28; size: once; J: TRBJ2-5; D: TRBD2; CDR3: CASSLPAGGRDGKTQYF; DNA: TGTGCCAGCAGCCTCCCAGCGGGAGGTAGGGATGGGAAGACCCAGTACTTC
V: TRBV30; size: NA; J: TRBJ1-5; D: TRBD1; CDR3: CALEAAGTGNNQPQHF; DNA: TGTGCCCTGGAAGCAGCGGGGACAGGGAACAATCAGCCCCAGCATTTT
V: TRBV2; size: NA; J: TRBJ1-1; D: NA; CDR3: CASSESPRDGPNTEAFF; DNA: TGTGCCAGCAGTGAATCCCCGCGGGACGGACCGAACACTGAAGCTTTCTTT
V: TRBV7-9; size: NA; J: TRBJ1-2; D: TRBD1; CDR3: CASSLEWDSYGYTF; DNA: TGTGCCAGCAGCTTAGAATGGGACAGCTATGGCTACACCTTC
V: TRBV4-3; size: NA; J: TRBJ1-2; D: NA; CDR3: CASSQELRVYGYTF; DNA: TGCGCCAGCAGCCAAGAGCTGAGGGTCTATGGCTACACCTTC
V: TRBV6-6; size: NA; J: TRBJ2-7; D: NA; CDR3: CASTKQVSAAYEQYF; DNA: TGTGCCAGCACCAAACAAGTCAGCGCAGCCTACGAGCAGTACTTC
V: TRBV29-1; size: NA; J: TRBJ1-2; D: NA; CDR3: CSVEEGNYGYTF; DNA: TGCAGCGTTGAGGAGGGGAACTATGGCTACACCTTC
V: TRBV27; size: once; J: TRBJ2-1; D: TRBD1; CDR3: CASSRDSSYNEQFF; DNA: TGTGCCAGCAGCCGGGACAGCTCCTACAATGAGCAGTTCTTC
V: TRBV7-2; size: NA; J: TRBJ1-5; D: NA; CDR3: CASSLEGRERHF; DNA: TGTGCCAGCAGCTTAGAGGGCAGGGAAAGGCATTTT
V: TRBV7-8; size: NA; J: TRBJ1-1; D: NA; CDR3: CASSLDSPGNTEAFF; DNA: TGTGCCAGCAGCTTAGATAGCCCGGGGAACACTGAAGCTTTCTTT
V: TRBV4-3; size: NA; J: TRBJ2-7; D: NA; CDR3: CASSQRVNSYEQYF; DNA: TGCGCCAGCAGCCAGAGAGTCAACTCCTACGAGCAGTACTTC
V: TRBV4-3; size: NA; J: TRBJ2-1; D: TRBD2; CDR3: CASSQDLGGVLAGRGNEQFF; DNA: TGCGCCAGCAGCCAAGACCTTGGAGGGGTACTAGCGGGTCGGGGCAATGAGCAGTTCTTC